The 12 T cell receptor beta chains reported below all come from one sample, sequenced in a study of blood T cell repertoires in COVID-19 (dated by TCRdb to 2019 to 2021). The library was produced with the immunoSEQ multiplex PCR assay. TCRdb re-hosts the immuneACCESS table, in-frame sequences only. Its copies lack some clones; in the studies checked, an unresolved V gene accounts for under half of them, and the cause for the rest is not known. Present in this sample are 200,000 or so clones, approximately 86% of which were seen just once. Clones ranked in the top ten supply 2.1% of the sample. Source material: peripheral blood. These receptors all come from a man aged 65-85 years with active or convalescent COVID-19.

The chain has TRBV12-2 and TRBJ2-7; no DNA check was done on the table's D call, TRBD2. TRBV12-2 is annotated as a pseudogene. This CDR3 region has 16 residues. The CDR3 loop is CASRARYTSGNYEQYF. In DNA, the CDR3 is TGTGCAAGTCGCGCCAGGTATACTAGCGGGAACTACGAGCAGTACTTC.

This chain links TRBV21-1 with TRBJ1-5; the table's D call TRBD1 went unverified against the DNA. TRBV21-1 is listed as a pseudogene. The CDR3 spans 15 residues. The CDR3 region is CARLRQRYSNQPQHF. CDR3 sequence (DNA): TGTGCCAGACTTCGACAGCGATATAGCAATCAGCCCCAGCATTTT.

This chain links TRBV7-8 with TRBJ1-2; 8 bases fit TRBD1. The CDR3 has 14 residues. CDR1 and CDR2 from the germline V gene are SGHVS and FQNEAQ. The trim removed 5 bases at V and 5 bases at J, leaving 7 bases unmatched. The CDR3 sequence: CASSPTGAIYGYTF. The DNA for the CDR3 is TGTGCCAGCAGCCCGACAGGGGCGATTTATGGCTACACCTTC.

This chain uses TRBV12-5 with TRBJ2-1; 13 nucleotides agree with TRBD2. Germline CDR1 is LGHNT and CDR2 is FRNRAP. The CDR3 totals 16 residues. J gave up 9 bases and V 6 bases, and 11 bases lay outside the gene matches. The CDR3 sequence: CASGKTSGGLLGEQFF. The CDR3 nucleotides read TGTGCTAGTGGAAAGACTAGCGGGGGGCTTCTTGGTGAGCAGTTCTTC.

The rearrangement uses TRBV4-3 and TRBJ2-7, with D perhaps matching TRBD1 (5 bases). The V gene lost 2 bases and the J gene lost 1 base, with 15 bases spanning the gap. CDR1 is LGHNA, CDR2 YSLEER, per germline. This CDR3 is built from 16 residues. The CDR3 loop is CASSQLQGAVSYEQYF. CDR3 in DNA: TGCGCCAGCAGCCAACTACAAGGGGCAGTGTCCTACGAGCAGTACTTC.

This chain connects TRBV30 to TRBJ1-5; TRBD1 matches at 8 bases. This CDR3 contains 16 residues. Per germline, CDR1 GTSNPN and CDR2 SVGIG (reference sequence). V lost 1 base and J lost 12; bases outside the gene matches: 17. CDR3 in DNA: TGTGCCTGGAGTGCCAGGCCCGGGACAGGCGCTCAGAACCAGCATTTT. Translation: CAWSARPGTGAQNQHF.

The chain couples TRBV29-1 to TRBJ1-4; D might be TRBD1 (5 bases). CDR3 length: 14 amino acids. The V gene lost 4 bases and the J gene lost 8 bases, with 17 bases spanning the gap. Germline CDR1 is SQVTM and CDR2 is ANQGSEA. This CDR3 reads CSVGGGYEVEKLFF. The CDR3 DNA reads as TGCAGCGTTGGGGGGGGTTATGAAGTGGAAAAACTGTTTTTT. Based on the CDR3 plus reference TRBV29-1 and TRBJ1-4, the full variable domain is SAVISQKPSRDICQRGTSLTIQCQVDSQVTMMFWYRQQPGQSLTLIATANQGSEATYESGFVIDKFPISRPNLTFSTLTVSNMSPEDSSIYLCSVGGGYEVEKLFFGSGTQLSVL.

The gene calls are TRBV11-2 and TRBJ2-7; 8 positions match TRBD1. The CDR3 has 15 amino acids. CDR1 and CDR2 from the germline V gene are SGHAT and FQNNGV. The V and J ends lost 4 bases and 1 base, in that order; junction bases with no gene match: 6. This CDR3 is CASSSPRDRSYEQYF. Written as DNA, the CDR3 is TGTGCCAGCAGCTCCCCGCGGGACAGGTCCTACGAGCAGTACTTC.

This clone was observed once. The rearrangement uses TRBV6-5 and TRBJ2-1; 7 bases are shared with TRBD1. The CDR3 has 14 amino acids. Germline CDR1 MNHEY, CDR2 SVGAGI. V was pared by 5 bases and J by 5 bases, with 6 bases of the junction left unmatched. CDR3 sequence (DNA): TGTGCCAGCAGTCCCAGGGACAGTAACAATGAGCAGTTCTTC. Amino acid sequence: CASSPRDSNNEQFF.

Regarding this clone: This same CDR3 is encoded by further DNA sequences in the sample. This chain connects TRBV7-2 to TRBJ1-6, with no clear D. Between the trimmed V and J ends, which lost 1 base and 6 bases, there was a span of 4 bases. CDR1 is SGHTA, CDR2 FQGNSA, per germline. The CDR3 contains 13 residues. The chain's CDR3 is CASSLGVNSPLHF. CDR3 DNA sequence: TGTGCCAGCAGCTTAGGCGTTAATTCACCCCTCCACTTT.

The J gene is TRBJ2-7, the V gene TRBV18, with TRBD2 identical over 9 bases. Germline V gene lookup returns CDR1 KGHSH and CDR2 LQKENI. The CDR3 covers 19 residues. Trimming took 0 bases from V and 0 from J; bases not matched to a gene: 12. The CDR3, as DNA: TGTGCCAGCTCACCACCGCAGCTAGCGGGACCATTGAGCTCCTACGAGCAGTACTTC. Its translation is CASSPPQLAGPLSSYEQYF.

CDR3 sequence: CASSYRGDATYEQYF. The CDR3 DNA reads as TGTGCCAGCAGTTATCGCGGGGACGCAACCTACGAGCAGTACTTC. The V gene is TRBV6-5, the J gene TRBJ2-7; tentatively, D is TRBD2 (6 bases). This CDR3 contains 15 residues. Germline-derived CDR1 and CDR2 are MNHEY and SVGAGI. V lost 3 bases and J 2 bases, leaving 14 bases between the germline ends.